The 21 T cell receptor beta chains below were found in one sample sequenced in a study of T cell responses to AZD1222 COVID-19 vaccine (dated by TCRdb to the early 2020s). Library construction relied on the immunoSEQ multiplex PCR assay. The table comes from immuneACCESS by way of TCRdb, which keeps in-frame sequences with V and J called. Part of the clones is missing from these tables; in studies checked, under half for an unresolved V gene and the rest for unknown reasons. The sample table lists about 86,000 clones, 88% of them with a count of one. Of the sample, about 5.8% falls within the top ten clones. What this sample's time point label stands for: baseline before first vaccination. The sequencing here drew on peripheral blood, taken on day 0 of AZD1222 vaccination. These receptors originate from an adult in good health.

This clone occurred once. The rearrangement joins TRBV6-5 to TRBJ2-2; D gene uncertain. CDR1 MNHEY and CDR2 SVGAGI come from the germline V gene. The CDR3 is made up of 14 amino acids. The germline V and J ends were trimmed by 4 bases and 2 bases, with 8 bases remaining between them. In nucleotides, the CDR3 is TGTGCCAGCAGTTCCCACTTAAACACCGGGGAGCTGTTTTTT. This gives the protein CASSSHLNTGELFF.

This clone was detected only a few times. The rearrangement links TRBV29-1 to TRBJ2-1, with 10 bases aligning to TRBD1. In germline, CDR1 is SQVTM, CDR2 ANQGSEA. With V trimmed by 4 bases and J by 15 bases, 6 bases remained unmatched. The CDR3 covers 11 residues. The CDR3 is CSVVLDRGRFF. CDR3 nucleotides: TGCAGCGTTGTTCTCGACAGGGGGCGGTTCTTC.

Here the CDR3 DNA reads TGTGCCAGCAGCACAGGGTCTGTAGGTCTGTTTTTT. Translated, it gives CASSTGSVGLFF. V usage is TRBV27 and J usage is TRBJ1-4, with D tentatively TRBD1 (6 bases). V lost 6 bases to trimming and J lost 14 bases, with 16 bases between them. Per germline, CDR1 MNHEY and CDR2 SMNVEV (reference sequence). This CDR3 has 12 amino acids.

The V and J genes are TRBV5-4 and TRBJ2-3; 9 bases align to TRBD1. Germline V gives CDR1 SGHNT, CDR2 YYREEE (reference sequence). J gave up 3 bases and V 4 bases, and 6 bases lay outside the gene matches. The CDR3 sequence is 15 residues long. Here the CDR3 reads CASSPDRGLTDTQYF. In DNA form, the CDR3 reads TGTGCCAGCAGCCCGGACAGGGGATTGACAGATACGCAGTATTTT. Together with reference TRBV5-4 and TRBJ2-3, the CDR3 gives the full variable domain: ETGVTQSPTHLIKTRGQQVTLRCSSQSGHNTVSWYQQALGQGPQFIFQYYREEENGRGNFPPRFSGLQFPNYSSELNVNALELDDSALYLCASSPDRGLTDTQYFGPGTRLTVL.

This chain connects TRBV11-2 to TRBJ2-7; D might be TRBD2 (6 bases). The germline gives CDR1 SGHAT, CDR2 FQNNGV. Trimming pared 5 bases from V and 0 bases from J, leaving 20 bases between. The CDR3 sequence is 17 residues long. In DNA, the CDR3 is TGTGCCAGCAGCCCTCGGGGACTCCCGATGAGCTCCTACGAGCAGTACTTC. As protein: CASSPRGLPMSSYEQYF.

This rearrangement joins TRBV7-9 to TRBJ1-1; the D is unclear. The CDR3 runs to 14 residues. Per the germline V gene, CDR1 is SEHNR and CDR2 is FQNEAQ (reference sequence). V lost 5 bases, J lost 1 base, and 11 bases lay in between. The CDR3 here is CASSPIRGNTEAFF. In DNA form, the CDR3 reads TGTGCCAGCAGCCCCATCCGGGGGAACACTGAAGCTTTCTTT. The variable domain in full, with the rest retrieved from reference TRBV7-9 and TRBJ1-1, is DTGVSQNPRHKITKRGQNVTFRCDPISEHNRLYWYRQTLGQGPEFLTYFQNEAQLEKSRLLSDRFSAERPKGSFSTLEIQRTEQGDSAMYLCASSPIRGNTEAFFGQGTRLTVV.

The chain couples TRBV7-3 to TRBJ2-3; D gene uncertain. Germline V gene lookup returns CDR1 SGHTA and CDR2 FQGTGA. V gave up 4 bases and J gave up 5 bases, with 10 bases separating them. The CDR3 consists of 13 residues. The CDR3 DNA follows: TGTGCCAGCAGCTCGACCGACGAAGATACGCAGTATTTT. Amino acid sequence: CASSSTDEDTQYF.

This rearrangement joins TRBV10-3 to TRBJ2-7; D gene ambiguous. Trimming stripped 9 bases from V and 2 bases from J, with 17 bases between. The CDR3 covers 14 residues. In germline, CDR1 is ENHRY, CDR2 SYGVKD. The CDR3 is CAIRQPEMPYEQYF. Here the CDR3 DNA reads TGTGCCATACGACAACCTGAAATGCCCTACGAGCAGTACTTC.

V is TRBV4-3 and J is TRBJ2-3, with D uncertain. In germline, CDR1 is LGHNA, CDR2 YSLEER. V gave up 0 bases and J gave up 15 bases, with 16 bases separating them. The CDR3 covers 13 residues. The CDR3 sequence: CASSQDPQAPLYF. The CDR3 DNA reads as TGCGCCAGCAGCCAAGATCCCCAGGCCCCGCTATATTTT.

V is TRBV21-1 and J is TRBJ2-3; TRBD1 is taken as the D call from the table, unchecked against the DNA. TRBV21-1 constitutes a pseudogene. The CDR3 has 18 residues. CDR3 sequence (DNA): TGTGCCAGCAGCATCCAACCGGGACAGGAGTTCTCCACAGATACGCAGTATTTT. Its protein is CASSIQPGQEFSTDTQYF.

This clone has only one observation. The CDR3 DNA reads as TGTGCCAGCAGCTCGGAGCTCTACAATGAGCAGTTCTTC. Protein product: CASSSELYNEQFF. V and J are TRBV11-2 and TRBJ2-1; unclear D gene. Germline assignment: CDR1 SGHAT and CDR2 FQNNGV. The CDR3 consists of 13 residues. The V and J ends lost 4 bases and 3 bases respectively, with 7 bases between them.

The DNA of the CDR3 is TGTGCCAGCAGCCACCATGGCGGGAGTGGGGAGACCCAGTACTTC. Its protein is CASSHHGGSGETQYF. V is TRBV3-1 (or the pseudogene TRBV3-2) and J is TRBJ2-5, with TRBD2 matching 7 bases. V shed 3 bases, J shed 5 bases, and the junction held 9 bases outside the gene matches. Germline lookup yields CDR1 LGHDT and CDR2 YNNKEL (reference sequence). CDR3 length: 15 amino acids.

V gene TRBV27 combines with J gene TRBJ1-5; D is unresolved. V was clipped by 6 bases and J by 1 base, with 13 bases between them. From germline, CDR1 is MNHEY and CDR2 SMNVEV (reference sequence). The CDR3 runs 15 residues. CDR3 loop: CASSEDQMSNQPQHF. The CDR3 DNA reads TGTGCCAGCAGCGAAGATCAAATGAGCAATCAGCCCCAGCATTTT.

This clone is large (0.1 to 1%) by share. The J gene is TRBJ2-6, the V gene TRBV28, with 11 positions matching TRBD1. Germline V gives CDR1 MDHEN, CDR2 SYDVKM. V gave up 5 bases and J gave up 3 bases; unmatched junction bases: 6. The CDR3 contains 17 residues. CDR3 nucleotides: TGTGCCAGCAGTGTAGGGACAGGGGGTTTTGGGGCCAACGTCCTGACTTTC. Translating it yields CASSVGTGGFGANVLTF. Full variable domain (missing parts from reference TRBV28 and TRBJ2-6): DVKVTQSSRYLVKRTGEKVFLECVQDMDHENMFWYRQDPGLGLRLIYFSYDVKMKEKGDIPEGYSVSREKKERFSLILESASTNQTSMYLCASSVGTGGFGANVLTFGAGSRLTVL.

The V gene is TRBV24-1, the J gene TRBJ1-1, with a weak D call TRBD1 (5 bases). Between the trimmed V and J ends, which lost 3 bases and 5 bases, there was a span of 9 bases. CDR1 and CDR2 (germline): KGHDR, SFDVKD. The CDR3 loop spans 13 amino acids. The CDR3 reads CATSDGGVTEAFF. Here the CDR3 DNA reads TGTGCCACCAGTGATGGGGGAGTTACTGAAGCTTTCTTT.

V and J are TRBV30 and TRBJ1-5; 8 bases map to TRBD1. The CDR3 has 13 amino acids. Germline trimming cut 2 bases from V and 9 bases from J; bases unmatched to any gene: 6. Germline V gene sequence: CDR1 GTSNPN, CDR2 SVGIG (reference sequence). The CDR3 loop reads CAWSTHTGGPQHF. The CDR3 coding sequence is TGTGCCTGGAGTACACATACAGGGGGGCCCCAGCATTTT.

This sequence joins TRBV6-5 and TRBJ1-5, with a tentative D call TRBD1 (5 bases). Germline V CDR1 and CDR2: MNHEY, SVGAGI. The CDR3 is 15 residues long. V lost 6 bases, J lost 5 bases, and 17 bases lay in between. In DNA form, the CDR3 reads TGTGCCAGCAGGGACCGGGACCCTTCTTATCAGCCCCAGCATTTT. It encodes CASRDRDPSYQPQHF.

The chain uses TRBV2 and TRBJ2-2; D remains unclear. The CDR3 has 15 residues. V lost 1 base and J 2 bases, leaving 8 bases between the germline ends. The V gene's germline CDR1 is SNHLY and CDR2 FYNNEI. This chain's CDR3 is CASSEDSPNTGELFF. The CDR3 DNA is TGTGCCAGCAGTGAAGACAGTCCTAACACCGGGGAGCTGTTTTTT.

This chain joins TRBV5-6 and TRBJ1-4; D possibly corresponds to TRBD1 (5 bases). CDR1 is SGHDT and CDR2 is YYEEEE in the germline V gene. V gave up 4 bases and J gave up 7 bases, with 20 bases separating them. This CDR3 has 16 residues. Here the CDR3 reads CASSSDRDMGGEKLFF. Written as DNA, the CDR3 is TGTGCCAGCAGCAGCGACAGAGACATGGGAGGTGAAAAACTGTTTTTT.

The genes are TRBV6-6 and TRBJ1-1; maybe TRBD1 (5 bases). With 8 bases removed from V and 3 bases from J, the gap between germline ends came to 13 bases. The CDR3 totals 13 residues. Per the germline V gene, CDR1 is MNHNY and CDR2 is SVGAGI (reference sequence). DNA for the CDR3: TGTGCCAGCCAACAGGTCCGGGACACTGAAGCTTTCTTT. It codes for CASQQVRDTEAFF.

The gene calls are TRBV7-7 and TRBJ2-3; D is uncertain. This CDR3 region has 13 residues. Germline lookup yields CDR1 SSHAT and CDR2 FNYEAQ (reference sequence). Trimming left V 1 base short and J 6 bases short, with 8 bases between. For the CDR3, the DNA is TGTGCCAGCAGCTTAGGTCCCGGGGATACGCAGTATTTT. Encoded protein: CASSLGPGDTQYF.